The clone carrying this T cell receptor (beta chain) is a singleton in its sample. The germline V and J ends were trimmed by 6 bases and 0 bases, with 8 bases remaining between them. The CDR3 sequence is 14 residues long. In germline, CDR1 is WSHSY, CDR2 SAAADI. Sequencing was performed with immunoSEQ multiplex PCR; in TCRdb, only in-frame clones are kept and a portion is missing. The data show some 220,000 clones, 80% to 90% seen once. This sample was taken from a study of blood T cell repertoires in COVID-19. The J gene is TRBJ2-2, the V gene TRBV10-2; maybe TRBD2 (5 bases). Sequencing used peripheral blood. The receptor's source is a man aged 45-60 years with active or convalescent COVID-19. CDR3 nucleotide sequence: TGCGCCAGCAGGGCGGGTGCGAACACCGGGGAGCTGTTTTTT. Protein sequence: CASRAGANTGELFF.